The clone carrying this TCR beta chain was seen only a few times. As for time point: newly diagnosed GD, antithyroid drugs for less than 3 months. PBMCs were the source of the RNA used for TCR sequencing. Combining iRepertoire HTBI primers with Arm-PCR of CDR3 regions, the authors built TCR beta libraries. TCRdb itself ran the multiplex PCR reads through MiXCR, one entry per CDR3 protein. The table lists hundreds of thousands of distinct CDR3 sequences, 15% to 20% of them singletons. The data were obtained in a study of regulatory T cells in long-lasting Graves disease. Germline V lookup: CDR1 SGHRS, CDR2 YFSETQ. V was cut by 4 bases and J by 0 bases, with 10 bases left in between. The CDR3 is 14 residues long. These records were also assigned to another study, of T cells in Graves' hyperthyroidism and ophthalmopathy.

The specimen was peripheral blood mononuclear cells (PBMCs), collected at new diagnosis, from a patient treated with antithyroid drugs. This sequence joins TRBV5-1 and TRBJ2-5, with D perhaps matching TRBD2 (6 bases). The TCR originated in a woman aged 35-65 years with Graves disease. The CDR3 loop is CASSGGEYQETQYF. The CDR3 region has the DNA TGCGCCAGCAGCGGCGGGGAATACCAAGAGACCCAGTACTTC. Using reference TRBV5-1 and TRBJ2-5 for the parts outside the CDR3, the full variable domain is KAGVTQTPRYLIKTRGQQVTLSCSPISGHRSVSWYQQTPGQGLQFLFEYFSETQRNKGNFPGRFSGRQFSNSRSEMNVSTLELGDSALYLCASSGGEYQETQYFGPGTRLLVL.